This T cell receptor (beta chain) was captured in a study of T cell changes during pregnancy in multiple sclerosis. CDR1 is SEHNR and CDR2 is FQNEAQ in the germline V gene (reference sequence). Trimming cost V 3 bases and J 4 bases, with 18 bases left between them. The CDR3 is 16 amino acids. TCRdb's copy holds only in-frame clones and misses some; the assay was immunoSEQ multiplex PCR. The repertoire holds 12,000 or so clones, with around 87% as singletons. This sample comprised CD8+ T cells from peripheral blood mononuclear cells, obtained in the second trimester of pregnancy. This receptor was obtained from a female donor in good health, enrolled as a control in a pregnancy study. This chain uses TRBV7-9 with TRBJ1-1; maybe TRBD1 (6 bases). The CDR3 DNA reads as TGTGCCAGCAGCTTGCCCCATTCAGGGGTCAGCACTGAAGCTTTCTTT. It yields the protein CASSLPHSGVSTEAFF.